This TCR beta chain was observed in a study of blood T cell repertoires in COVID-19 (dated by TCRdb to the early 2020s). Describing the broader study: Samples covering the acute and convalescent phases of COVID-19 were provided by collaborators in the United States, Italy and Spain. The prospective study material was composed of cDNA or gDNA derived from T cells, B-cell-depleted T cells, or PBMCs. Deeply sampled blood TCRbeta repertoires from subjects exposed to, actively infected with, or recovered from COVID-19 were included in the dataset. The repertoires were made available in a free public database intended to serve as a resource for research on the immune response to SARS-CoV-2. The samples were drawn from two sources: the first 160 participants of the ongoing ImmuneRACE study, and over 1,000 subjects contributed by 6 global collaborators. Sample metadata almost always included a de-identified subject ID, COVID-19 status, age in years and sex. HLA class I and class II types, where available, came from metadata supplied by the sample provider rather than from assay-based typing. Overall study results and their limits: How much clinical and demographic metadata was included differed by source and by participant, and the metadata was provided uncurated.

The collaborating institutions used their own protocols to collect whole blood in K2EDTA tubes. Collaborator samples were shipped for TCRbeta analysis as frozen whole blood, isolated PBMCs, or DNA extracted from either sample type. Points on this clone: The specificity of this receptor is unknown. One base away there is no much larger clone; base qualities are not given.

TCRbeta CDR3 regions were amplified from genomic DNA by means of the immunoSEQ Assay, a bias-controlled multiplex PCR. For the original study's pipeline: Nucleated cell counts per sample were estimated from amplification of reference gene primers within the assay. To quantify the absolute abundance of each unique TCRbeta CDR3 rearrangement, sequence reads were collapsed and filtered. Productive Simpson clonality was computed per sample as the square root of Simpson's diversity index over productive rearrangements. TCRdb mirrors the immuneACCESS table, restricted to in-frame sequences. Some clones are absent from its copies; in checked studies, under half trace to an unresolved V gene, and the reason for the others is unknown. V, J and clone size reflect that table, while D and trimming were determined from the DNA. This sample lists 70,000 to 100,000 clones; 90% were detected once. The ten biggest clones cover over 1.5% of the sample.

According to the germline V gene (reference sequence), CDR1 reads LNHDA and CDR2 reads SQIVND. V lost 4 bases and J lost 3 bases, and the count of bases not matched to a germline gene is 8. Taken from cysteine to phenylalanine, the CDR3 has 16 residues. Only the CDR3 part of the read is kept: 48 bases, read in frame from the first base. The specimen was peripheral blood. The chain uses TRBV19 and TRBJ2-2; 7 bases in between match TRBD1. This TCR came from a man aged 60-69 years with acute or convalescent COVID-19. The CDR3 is CASSNYRGRDTGELFF. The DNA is TGTGCCAGTAGTAACTACAGGGGCCGGGACACCGGGGAGCTGTTTTTT.